The 25 T cell receptor beta chains presented below share a single source sample, sequenced in a study of blood T cell repertoires in COVID-19. The assay was immunoSEQ multiplex PCR, and TCRdb's table has in-frame clones only and misses some. The sample has more than 90,000 clones, roughly four fifths seen once. The material sequenced was peripheral blood. The source is a man in his 70s with acute or convalescent COVID-19.

The V call is TRBV9, the J call TRBJ2-5; 7 nucleotides agree with TRBD1. Looked up from germline, CDR1 is SGDLS and CDR2 is YYNGEE. The CDR3 loop spans 14 amino acids. V lost 4 bases to trimming and J lost 6 bases; unmatched junction nucleotides: 9. CDR3 residues: CASSPHPGGQTQYF. CDR3 bases: TGTGCCAGCAGCCCACATCCAGGGGGTCAGACCCAGTACTTC.

J is TRBJ2-3 and V is TRBV15, with 10 bases lining up with TRBD2. CDR3 length equals 16 residues. The trim removed 1 base at V and 0 bases at J, leaving 1 base unmatched. Per germline, CDR1 LNHNV and CDR2 YYDKDF (reference sequence). CDR3 in amino acids: CATSRGLAGSTDTQYF. The CDR3 DNA reads TGTGCCACCAGCAGAGGACTAGCGGGTAGCACAGATACGCAGTATTTT.

In nucleotides, the CDR3 is TGTGCCAGCAGCGAGTCACCCCCCGGGACAGGGAACACTGAAGCTTTCTTT. It yields the protein CASSESPPGTGNTEAFF. This sequence joins TRBV9 and TRBJ1-1; 8 bases align to TRBD1. Germline trimming cut 3 bases from V and 1 base from J; bases unmatched to any gene: 11. CDR3 length: 17 residues. Germline loops: CDR1 SGDLS, CDR2 YYNGEE.

The chain uses TRBV6-5 and TRBJ2-1, with 8 nucleotides matching TRBD2. The CDR3 totals 15 residues. Germline lookup yields CDR1 MNHEY and CDR2 SVGAGI. J gave up 7 bases and V 2 bases, and 7 bases lay outside the gene matches. The CDR3 region is CASSYRAGEWNEQFF. The DNA of the CDR3 is TGTGCCAGCAGTTACAGAGCGGGAGAATGGAATGAGCAGTTCTTC.

The chain links TRBV7-9 to TRBJ2-3; the match to TRBD2 covers 12 bases. Germline V gene sequence: CDR1 SEHNR, CDR2 FQNEAQ (reference sequence). V lost 5 bases to trimming and J lost 4 bases; unmatched junction nucleotides: 4. The CDR3 has 15 amino acids. This CDR3 is CASSPRLAGADTQYF. The DNA of the CDR3 is TGTGCCAGCAGCCCCAGACTAGCGGGAGCAGATACGCAGTATTTT.

The chain has TRBV29-1 and TRBJ2-7; D is possibly TRBD1 (5 bases). Germline CDR1 is SQVTM and CDR2 is ANQGSEA. Trimming removed 8 bases at V and 5 bases at J, with 19 bases between. The CDR3 length is 13 residues. CDR3 nucleotides: TGCAGCTCCCTGGAGTTTCAGGGCGACGAGCAGTACTTC. This translates into CSSLEFQGDEQYF.

This chain links TRBV27 with TRBJ2-3; the match to TRBD1 covers 12 bases. CDR3 length equals 17 residues. Looked up from germline, CDR1 is MNHEY and CDR2 is SMNVEV (reference sequence). V was pared by 5 bases and J by 3 bases, with 9 bases of the junction left unmatched. CDR3 sequence (DNA): TGTGCCAGCAGTACACAACGGGGACAGGGGGCAACAGATACGCAGTATTTT. Residues: CASSTQRGQGATDTQYF.

The chain couples TRBV7-9 to TRBJ1-1, with 9 bases matching TRBD1. J gave up 1 base and V 5 bases, and 5 bases lay outside the gene matches. Germline V gene lookup returns CDR1 SEHNR and CDR2 FQNEAQ (reference sequence). The CDR3 runs to 15 residues. The CDR3 is CASSLGTGTNTEAFF. Here the CDR3 DNA reads TGTGCCAGCAGCCTCGGGACAGGGACGAACACTGAAGCTTTCTTT.

There are a few counts of this clone. V usage is TRBV19 and J usage is TRBJ2-7; 7 positions match TRBD1. Germline values: CDR1 LNHDA, CDR2 SQIVND (reference sequence). The V and J ends lost 4 bases and 2 bases, in that order; junction bases with no gene match: 8. The CDR3 totals 15 residues. CDR3 residues: CASSKDRAKTYEQYF. The CDR3 DNA is TGTGCCAGTAGTAAAGACAGGGCGAAAACCTACGAGCAGTACTTC.

The chain combines TRBV6-5 with TRBJ1-1, with TRBD1 matching over 10 bases. From germline, CDR1 is MNHEY and CDR2 SVGAGI. This CDR3 spans 14 amino acids. V was clipped by 2 bases and J by 4 bases; unmatched bases: 1. CDR3 in amino acids: CASSYRDRGTEAFF. CDR3 nucleotide sequence: TGTGCCAGCAGTTACCGGGACAGGGGCACTGAAGCTTTCTTT.

The V gene is TRBV7-9, the J gene TRBJ1-3; D unclear. V shed 5 bases and J shed 1 base, with 9 bases lying between them. Germline values: CDR1 SEHNR, CDR2 FQNEAQ (reference sequence). This CDR3 is built from 14 residues. The chain's CDR3 is CASSPSGSGNTIYF. CDR3 DNA sequence: TGTGCCAGCAGCCCCTCAGGTTCTGGAAACACCATATATTTT.

The chain recombines TRBV9 with TRBJ1-3; D not resolved. Looked up from germline, CDR1 is SGDLS and CDR2 is YYNGEE. This CDR3 has 16 amino acids. Trimming left V 3 bases short and J 0 bases short, with 13 bases between. Written as DNA, the CDR3 is TGTGCCAGCAGCGGAGAGAGAGATCGCTCTGGAAACACCATATATTTT. Its protein product is CASSGERDRSGNTIYF.

This chain links TRBV20-1 with TRBJ1-3; D gene unclear. Germline lookup yields CDR1 DFQATT and CDR2 SNEGSKA (reference sequence). Between the trimmed V and J ends, which lost 3 bases and 2 bases, there was a span of 8 bases. The length of the CDR3 is 13 residues. The DNA of the CDR3 is TGCAGTGCTAGTAGGCAGGCTGGAAACACCATATATTTT. As protein: CSASRQAGNTIYF.

The V gene is TRBV5-4, the J gene TRBJ2-3, with D possibly matching TRBD2 (6 bases). The CDR3 consists of 15 residues. Germline CDR1 and CDR2: SGHNT and YYREEE (reference sequence). Trimming left V 0 bases short and J 0 bases short, with 8 bases between. The DNA of the CDR3 is TGTGCCAGCAGCTTGGCCGGAGGGAGCACAGATACGCAGTATTTT. It encodes CASSLAGGSTDTQYF. The full variable domain, completed using reference TRBV5-4 and TRBJ2-3, is ETGVTQSPTHLIKTRGQQVTLRCSSQSGHNTVSWYQQALGQGPQFIFQYYREEENGRGNFPPRFSGLQFPNYSSELNVNALELDDSALYLCASSLAGGSTDTQYFGPGTRLTVL.

The chain links TRBV28 to TRBJ1-6; no clear D. V lost 4 bases, J lost 8 bases, and 15 bases lay in between. This CDR3 region has 15 residues. CDR1 MDHEN and CDR2 SYDVKM come from the germline V gene. The chain's CDR3 is CASSYGRGYDSPLHF. The CDR3 DNA reads as TGTGCCAGCAGTTATGGTCGGGGTTATGATTCACCCCTCCACTTT.

V and J are TRBV28 and TRBJ1-1; the D is unclear. Germline-derived CDR1 and CDR2 are MDHEN and SYDVKM. Between the trimmed V and J ends, which lost 6 bases and 6 bases, there was a span of 14 bases. The CDR3 has 13 amino acids. The CDR3: CASSLGRSPEAFF. The CDR3 DNA reads as TGTGCCAGCAGCCTGGGGAGATCCCCTGAAGCTTTCTTT.

The rearrangement links TRBV3-1 (or the pseudogene TRBV3-2) to TRBJ1-6; D is unclear. Germline V gives CDR1 LGHDT, CDR2 YNNKEL (reference sequence). V was pared by 5 bases and J by 10 bases, with 15 bases between. CDR3 size: 14 residues. CDR3 in amino acids: CASSSAWAGSPLHF. The CDR3, as DNA: TGTGCCAGCAGCTCGGCGTGGGCGGGATCACCCCTCCACTTT.

The chain joins TRBV12-3 or TRBV12-4 to TRBJ1-6; D gene unclear. CDR3 length: 12 residues. Between the trimmed V and J ends, which lost 3 bases and 16 bases, there was a span of 13 bases. CDR3 amino acids: CASSFGQIPLHF. CDR3 sequence (DNA): TGTGCCAGCAGTTTTGGGCAGATCCCTCTCCACTTT.

This chain joins TRBV6-5 and TRBJ1-1; D call uncertain. Per the germline V gene, CDR1 is MNHEY and CDR2 is SVGAGI. The CDR3 covers 12 residues. CDR3 sequence (DNA): TGTGGAGGAGGTCCCAGGAACACTGAAGCTTTCTTT. Its translation is CGGGPRNTEAFF.

V and J are TRBV30 and TRBJ1-2; TRBD1 is a possible D gene (5 bases). Germline V CDR1 and CDR2: GTSNPN, SVGIG (reference sequence). Trimming cost V 4 bases and J 4 bases, with 16 bases left between them. CDR3 length: 14 amino acids. The CDR3 DNA reads as TGTGCCTGGACCCCAAAGGGGCGAGGCTATGGCTACACCTTC. Translating it yields CAWTPKGRGYGYTF.

The J gene is TRBJ1-2, the V gene TRBV6-5; D possibly corresponds to TRBD1 (5 bases). Trimming removed 2 bases from V and 4 bases from J, with 8 bases in between. This CDR3 is built from 13 residues. Germline assignment: CDR1 MNHEY and CDR2 SVGAGI. The CDR3 sequence is CASSYGGSYGYTF. CDR3 bases: TGTGCCAGCAGTTACGGGGGGAGCTATGGCTACACCTTC.

The V gene is TRBV5-8, the J gene TRBJ2-3; 7 bases agree with TRBD1. This CDR3 contains 15 residues. V trimming: 7 bases; J trimming: 1 base; junction bases outside the gene matches: 9. Germline V lookup: CDR1 SGHTS, CDR2 YDEGEE. CDR3 coding DNA: TGTGCCAGCCCTTCAGGGGGAGCCCGCACAGATACGCAGTATTTT. It specifies CASPSGGARTDTQYF.

V is TRBV6-5 and J is TRBJ1-6; 8 bases map to TRBD1. The CDR3 spans 14 residues. Germline V gene data show CDR1 as MNHEY and CDR2 as SVGAGI. V was clipped by 6 bases and J by 7 bases; unmatched bases: 5. DNA of the CDR3: TGTGCCAGCAGAATACAGGGGGTGAATTCACCCCTCCACTTT. Translation gives CASRIQGVNSPLHF.

This chain joins TRBV2 and TRBJ1-2; weak D call: TRBD1 (5 bases). CDR1 is SNHLY, CDR2 FYNNEI, per germline. The CDR3 is made up of 14 amino acids. V was trimmed by 8 bases and J by 4 bases, leaving 17 bases between them. The CDR3 coding sequence is TGTGCCAGCTCCCTCCTACTTGACAGCTATGGCTACACCTTC. This translates into CASSLLLDSYGYTF.

The chain couples TRBV18 to TRBJ1-5, with a tentative D call TRBD1 (5 bases). CDR1 and CDR2 from the germline V gene are KGHSH and LQKENI. CDR3 size: 16 residues. Trimming stripped 3 bases from V and 2 bases from J, with 14 bases between. CDR3 residues: CASSPSVVGGNQPQHF. In DNA form, the CDR3 reads TGTGCCAGCTCACCCTCCGTGGTAGGGGGCAATCAGCCCCAGCATTTT.